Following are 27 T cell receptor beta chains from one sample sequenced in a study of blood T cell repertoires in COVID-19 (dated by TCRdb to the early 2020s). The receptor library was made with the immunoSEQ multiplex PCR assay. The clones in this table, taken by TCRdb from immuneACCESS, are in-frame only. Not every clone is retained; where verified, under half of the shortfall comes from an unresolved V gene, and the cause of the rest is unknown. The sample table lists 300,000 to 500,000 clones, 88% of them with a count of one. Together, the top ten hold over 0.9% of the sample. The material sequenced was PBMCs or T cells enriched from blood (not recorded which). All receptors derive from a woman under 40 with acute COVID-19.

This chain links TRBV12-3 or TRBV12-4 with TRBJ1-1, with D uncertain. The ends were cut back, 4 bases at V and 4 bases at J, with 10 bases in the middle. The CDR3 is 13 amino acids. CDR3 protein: CASSSKRGTEAFF. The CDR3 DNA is TGTGCCAGCAGTTCTAAACGGGGCACTGAAGCTTTCTTT.

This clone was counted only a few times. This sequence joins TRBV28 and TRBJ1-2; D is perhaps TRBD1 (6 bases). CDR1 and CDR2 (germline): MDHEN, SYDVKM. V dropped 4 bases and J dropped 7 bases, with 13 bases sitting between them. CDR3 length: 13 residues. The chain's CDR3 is CASSSAYRAGYTF. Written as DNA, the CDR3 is TGTGCCAGCAGTTCCGCCTACAGGGCTGGCTACACCTTC.

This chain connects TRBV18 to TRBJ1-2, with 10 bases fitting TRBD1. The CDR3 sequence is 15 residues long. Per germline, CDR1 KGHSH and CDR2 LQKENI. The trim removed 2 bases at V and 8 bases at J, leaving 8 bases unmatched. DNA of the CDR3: TGTGCCAGCTCACCAGTGACAGGGGGCTGGGAAGGCTACACCTTC. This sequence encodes CASSPVTGGWEGYTF.

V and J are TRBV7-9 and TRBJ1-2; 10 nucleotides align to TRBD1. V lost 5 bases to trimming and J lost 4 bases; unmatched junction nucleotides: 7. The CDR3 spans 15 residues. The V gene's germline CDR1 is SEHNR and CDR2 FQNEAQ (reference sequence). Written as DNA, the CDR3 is TGTGCCAGCAGCCCCAGGGACAGGGGAGGCTATGGCTACACCTTC. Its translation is CASSPRDRGGYGYTF.

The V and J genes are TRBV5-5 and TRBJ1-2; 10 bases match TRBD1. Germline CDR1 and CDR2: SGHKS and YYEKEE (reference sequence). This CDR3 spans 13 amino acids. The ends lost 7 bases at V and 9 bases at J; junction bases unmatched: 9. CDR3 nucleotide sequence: TGTGCCAGCGGCGGGACAGGGGTTATGAGCTACACCTTC. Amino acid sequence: CASGGTGVMSYTF.

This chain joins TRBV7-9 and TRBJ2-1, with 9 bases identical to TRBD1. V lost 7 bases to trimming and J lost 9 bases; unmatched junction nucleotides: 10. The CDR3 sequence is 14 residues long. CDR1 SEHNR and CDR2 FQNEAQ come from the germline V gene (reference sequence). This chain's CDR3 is CASNKDRGRGEQFF. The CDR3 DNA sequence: TGTGCCAGCAACAAGGACAGGGGAAGGGGTGAGCAGTTCTTC.

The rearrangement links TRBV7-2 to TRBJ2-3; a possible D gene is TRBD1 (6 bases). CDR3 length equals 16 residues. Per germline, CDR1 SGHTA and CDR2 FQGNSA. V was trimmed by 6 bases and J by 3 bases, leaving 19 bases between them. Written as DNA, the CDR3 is TGTGCCAGCAGTTATAATACAGGGTATCGGACAGATACGCAGTATTTT. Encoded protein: CASSYNTGYRTDTQYF.

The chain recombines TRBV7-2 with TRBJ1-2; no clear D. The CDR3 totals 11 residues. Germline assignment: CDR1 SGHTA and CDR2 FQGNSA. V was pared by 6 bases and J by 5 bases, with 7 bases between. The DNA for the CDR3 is TGTGCCAGCAGGAGTGATTATGGCTACACCTTC. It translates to CASRSDYGYTF.

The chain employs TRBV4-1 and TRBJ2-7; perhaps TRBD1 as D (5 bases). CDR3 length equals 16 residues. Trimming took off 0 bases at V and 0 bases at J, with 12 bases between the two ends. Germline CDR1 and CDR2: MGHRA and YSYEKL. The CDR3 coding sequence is TGCGCCAGCAGCCAAGAGATCCCAGGGCACTCCTACGAGCAGTACTTC. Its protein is CASSQEIPGHSYEQYF.

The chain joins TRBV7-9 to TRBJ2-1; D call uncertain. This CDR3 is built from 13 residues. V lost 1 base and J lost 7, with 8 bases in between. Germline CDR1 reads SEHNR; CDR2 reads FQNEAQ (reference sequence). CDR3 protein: CASSLGAANEQFF. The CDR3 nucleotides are TGTGCCAGCAGCTTAGGGGCAGCAAATGAGCAGTTCTTC.

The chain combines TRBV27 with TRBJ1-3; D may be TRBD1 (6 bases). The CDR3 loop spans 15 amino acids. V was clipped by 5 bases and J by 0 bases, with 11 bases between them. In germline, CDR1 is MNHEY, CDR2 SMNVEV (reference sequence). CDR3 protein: CASSTTGPSGNTIYF. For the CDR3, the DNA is TGTGCCAGCAGTACCACAGGGCCCTCTGGAAACACCATATATTTT.

Here the CDR3 reads CASSLRGPPGNQPQHF. As DNA, the CDR3 is TGTGCCAGCAGCTTAAGAGGGCCGCCTGGCAATCAGCCCCAGCATTTT. The rearrangement joins TRBV7-2 to TRBJ1-5; no firm D call. CDR3 size: 16 residues. Germline values: CDR1 SGHTA, CDR2 FQGNSA. The V end was cut by 2 bases, the J end by 2 bases, with 13 bases between. The whole variable domain, remainder taken from reference TRBV7-2 and TRBJ1-5, is GAGVSQSPSNKVTEKGKDVELRCDPISGHTALYWYRQSLGQGLEFLIYFQGNSAPDKSGLPSDRFSAERTGGSVSTLTIQRTQQEDSAVYLCASSLRGPPGNQPQHFGDGTRLSIL.

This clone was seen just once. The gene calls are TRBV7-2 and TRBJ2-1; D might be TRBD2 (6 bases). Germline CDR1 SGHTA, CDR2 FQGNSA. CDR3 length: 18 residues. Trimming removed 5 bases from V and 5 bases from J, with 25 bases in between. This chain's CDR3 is CASSLQRVSGLRDNEQFF. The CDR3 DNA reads TGTGCCAGCAGCCTCCAACGAGTATCCGGACTACGCGACAATGAGCAGTTCTTC. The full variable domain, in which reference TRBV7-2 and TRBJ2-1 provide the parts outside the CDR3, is GAGVSQSPSNKVTEKGKDVELRCDPISGHTALYWYRQSLGQGLEFLIYFQGNSAPDKSGLPSDRFSAERTGGSVSTLTIQRTQQEDSAVYLCASSLQRVSGLRDNEQFFGPGTRLTVL.

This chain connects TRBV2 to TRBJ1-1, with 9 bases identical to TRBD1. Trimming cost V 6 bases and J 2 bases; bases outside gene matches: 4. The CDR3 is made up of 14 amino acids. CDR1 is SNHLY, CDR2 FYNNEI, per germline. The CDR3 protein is CASREDRGNTEAFF. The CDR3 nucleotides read TGTGCCAGCAGGGAGGACAGGGGAAACACTGAAGCTTTCTTT.

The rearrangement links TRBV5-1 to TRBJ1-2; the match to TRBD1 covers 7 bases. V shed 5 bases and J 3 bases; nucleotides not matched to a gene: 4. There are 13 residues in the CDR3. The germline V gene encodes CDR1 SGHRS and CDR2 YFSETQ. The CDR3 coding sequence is TGCGCCAGCAGTAATACAGGGGACTATGGCTACACCTTC. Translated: CASSNTGDYGYTF.

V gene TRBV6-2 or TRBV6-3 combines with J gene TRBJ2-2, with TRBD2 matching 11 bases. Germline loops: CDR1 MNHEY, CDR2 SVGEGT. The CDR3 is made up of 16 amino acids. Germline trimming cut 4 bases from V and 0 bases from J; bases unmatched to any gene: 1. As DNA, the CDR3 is TGTGCCAGCAGTTCGGGACTAGCGGCGAACACCGGGGAGCTGTTTTTT. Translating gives CASSSGLAANTGELFF.

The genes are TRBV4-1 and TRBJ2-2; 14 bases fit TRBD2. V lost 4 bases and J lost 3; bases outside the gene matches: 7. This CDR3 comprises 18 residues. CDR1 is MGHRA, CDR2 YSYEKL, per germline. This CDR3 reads CASSPGSGLAGDTGELFF. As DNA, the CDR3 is TGCGCCAGCAGCCCCGGATCGGGACTAGCGGGGGACACCGGGGAGCTGTTTTTT.

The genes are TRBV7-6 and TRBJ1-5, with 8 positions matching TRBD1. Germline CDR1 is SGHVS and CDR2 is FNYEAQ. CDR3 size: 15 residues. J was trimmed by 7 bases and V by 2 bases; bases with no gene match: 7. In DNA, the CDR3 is TGTGCCAGCAGCTTATCGGACAGGGTACACCAGCCCCAGCATTTT. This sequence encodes CASSLSDRVHQPQHF.

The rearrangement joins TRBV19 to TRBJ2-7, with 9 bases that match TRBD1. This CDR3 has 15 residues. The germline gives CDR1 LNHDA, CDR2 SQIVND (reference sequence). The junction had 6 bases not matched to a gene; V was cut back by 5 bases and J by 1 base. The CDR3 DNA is TGTGCCAGTAGTGCGGACAGGGGCAAATCCTACGAGCAGTACTTC. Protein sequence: CASSADRGKSYEQYF.

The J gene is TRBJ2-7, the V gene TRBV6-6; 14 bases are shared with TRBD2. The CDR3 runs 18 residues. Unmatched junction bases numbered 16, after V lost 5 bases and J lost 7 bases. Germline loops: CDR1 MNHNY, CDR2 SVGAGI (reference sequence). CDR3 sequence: CASSHRRLAGGPLREQYF. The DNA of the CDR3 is TGTGCCAGCAGTCACCGACGACTAGCGGGGGGGCCGCTAAGGGAGCAGTACTTC.

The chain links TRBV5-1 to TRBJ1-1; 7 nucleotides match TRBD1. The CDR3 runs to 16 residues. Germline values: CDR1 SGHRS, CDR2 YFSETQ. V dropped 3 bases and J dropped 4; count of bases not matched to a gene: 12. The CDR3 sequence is CASSYSPPQGITEAFF. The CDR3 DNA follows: TGCGCCAGCAGCTACTCCCCCCCACAGGGGATCACTGAAGCTTTCTTT. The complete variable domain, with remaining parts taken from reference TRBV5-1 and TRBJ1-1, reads KAGVTQTPRYLIKTRGQQVTLSCSPISGHRSVSWYQQTPGQGLQFLFEYFSETQRNKGNFPGRFSGRQFSNSRSEMNVSTLELGDSALYLCASSYSPPQGITEAFFGQGTRLTVV.

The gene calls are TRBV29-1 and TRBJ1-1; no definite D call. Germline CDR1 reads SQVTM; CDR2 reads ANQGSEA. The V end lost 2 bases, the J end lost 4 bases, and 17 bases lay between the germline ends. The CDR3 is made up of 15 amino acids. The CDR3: CSVEFLSGGITEAFF. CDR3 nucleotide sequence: TGCAGCGTTGAATTTCTATCCGGCGGTATCACTGAAGCTTTCTTT. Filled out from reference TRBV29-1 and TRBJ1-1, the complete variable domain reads SAVISQKPSRDICQRGTSLTIQCQVDSQVTMMFWYRQQPGQSLTLIATANQGSEATYESGFVIDKFPISRPNLTFSTLTVSNMSPEDSSIYLCSVEFLSGGITEAFFGQGTRLTVV.

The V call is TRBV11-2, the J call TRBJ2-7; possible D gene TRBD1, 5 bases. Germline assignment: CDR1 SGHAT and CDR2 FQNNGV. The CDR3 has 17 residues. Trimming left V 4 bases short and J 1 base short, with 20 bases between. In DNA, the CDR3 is TGTGCCAGCAGCTCCGCCTCAGTTAGGGGTCAATCCTACGAGCAGTACTTC. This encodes CASSSASVRGQSYEQYF.

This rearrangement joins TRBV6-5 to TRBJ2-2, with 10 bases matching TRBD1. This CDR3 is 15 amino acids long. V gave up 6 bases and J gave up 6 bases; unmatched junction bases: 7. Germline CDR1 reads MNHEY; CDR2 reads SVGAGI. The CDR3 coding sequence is TGTGCCAGCAGAGAGACAGGGGGCAACGCCGGGGAGCTGTTTTTT. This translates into CASRETGGNAGELFF.

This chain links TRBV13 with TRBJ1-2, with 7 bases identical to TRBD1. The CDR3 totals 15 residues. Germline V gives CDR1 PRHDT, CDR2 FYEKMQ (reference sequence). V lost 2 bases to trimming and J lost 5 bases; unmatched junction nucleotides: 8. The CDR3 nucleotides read TGTGCCAGCAGCTTATGGGGACAGAGGGGATATGGCTACACCTTC. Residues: CASSLWGQRGYGYTF.

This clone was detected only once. The CDR3, as DNA: TGTGCCAGCAGCAGACAGGGGGTTGGCACTGAAGCTTTCTTT. It translates to CASSRQGVGTEAFF. This chain links TRBV3-1 (or the pseudogene TRBV3-2) with TRBJ1-1; TRBD1 matches 9 bases. With 5 bases clipped from V and 4 bases from J, the junction kept 5 bases outside the gene matches. Germline CDR1 is LGHDT and CDR2 is YNNKEL (reference sequence). The CDR3 spans 14 residues.

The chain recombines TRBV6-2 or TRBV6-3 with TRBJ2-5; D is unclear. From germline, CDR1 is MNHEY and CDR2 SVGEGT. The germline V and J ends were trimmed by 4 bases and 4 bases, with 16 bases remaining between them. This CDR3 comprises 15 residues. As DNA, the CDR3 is TGTGCCAGCAGTTCGAAGGCGGCGGCCTTAGAGACCCAGTACTTC. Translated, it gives CASSSKAAALETQYF.